This T cell receptor (beta chain) was retrieved from a study of OX40 agonist ivuxolimab in advanced cancers. About the study: Age averaged approximately 60 years (range about 23 to 80), and 82.7% were male.

Study conclusions and caveats: Near-lowest levels of clonal expansion characterized partial responders at 0.1-3.0 mg/kg. Antigen specificity remained undetermined for the expanded peripheral T cells.

Looked up from germline, CDR1 is KGHSH and CDR2 is LQKENI. V was clipped by 3 bases and J by 4 bases, with 15 bases between them. The CDR3 spans 15 residues. Generated by immunoSEQ multiplex PCR, the TCRdb table keeps only in-frame clones and is missing some. The data show about 57,000 clones, approximately 86% seen once. As regards this clone: Its antigen is unidentified.

The TCR originated in an adult with an advanced solid tumor such as melanoma, head and neck, liver or kidney cancer. Sample: CD4+ or CD8+ T cells sorted from blood, taken in a trial of the OX40 agonist ivuxolimab. The gene calls are TRBV18 and TRBJ2-5; weak D call: TRBD2 (5 bases). CDR3 in amino acids: CASSPGLGGGETQYF. The CDR3 DNA reads TGTGCCAGCTCACCGGGCTTAGGAGGTGGAGAGACCCAGTACTTC.